Presented here are 22 T cell receptor beta chains from one specimen sequenced in a study of cytomegalovirus exposure and HLA in healthy donors. PCR involved 60 Vbeta and 13 Jbeta primers. Only in-frame clones appear in the TCRdb table, and some are missing; sequencing was by immunoSEQ multiplex PCR. The repertoire holds some 140,000 clones, with around 70% as singletons. The sequenced sample was PBMCs. Receptors originate from a man aged 25 to 45 in good health and CMV-seronegative.

The chain recombines TRBV5-1 with TRBJ2-2; possible D gene TRBD1, 6 bases. Germline lookup yields CDR1 SGHRS and CDR2 YFSETQ. The length of the CDR3 is 14 residues. The V end was cut by 9 bases, the J end by 1 base, with 13 bases between. The CDR3 nucleotides are TGCGCCACCCAGTTACAGGGGAACACCGGGGAGCTGTTTTTT. The encoded protein is CATQLQGNTGELFF.

This clone appeared a single time. The J gene is TRBJ1-2, the V gene TRBV28, with a weak D call TRBD1 (6 bases). Trimming shortened V by 5 bases and J by 4 bases, and 14 bases separated the two germline ends. CDR3 length: 14 residues. Germline V gives CDR1 MDHEN, CDR2 SYDVKM. CDR3 amino acids: CASSPPGTSYGYTF. The CDR3 DNA reads as TGTGCCAGCAGTCCGCCCGGGACAAGCTATGGCTACACCTTC.

This clone has more than one count but fewer than ten. The rearrangement joins TRBV2 to TRBJ2-7; D is possibly TRBD2 (6 bases). The V gene lost 2 bases and the J gene lost 3 bases, with 11 bases spanning the gap. Germline CDR1 reads SNHLY; CDR2 reads FYNNEI. The CDR3 loop spans 14 amino acids. CDR3 sequence (DNA): TGTGCCAGCAGTGAATCGGAGGGAATCTACGAGCAGTACTTC. This translates into CASSESEGIYEQYF.

The genes are TRBV27 and TRBJ1-1; a weak D match, TRBD1 (6 bases). The V gene lost 5 bases and the J gene lost 5 bases, with 15 bases spanning the gap. Germline loops: CDR1 MNHEY, CDR2 SMNVEV (reference sequence). This CDR3 is 14 amino acids long. CDR3 protein: CASSKEGGGTEAFF. DNA for the CDR3: TGTGCCAGCAGTAAGGAAGGGGGGGGAACTGAAGCTTTCTTT.

The chain carries TRBV5-1 and TRBJ2-7; a weak D match, TRBD2 (6 bases). The CDR3 runs 14 residues. V shed 6 bases and J shed 6 bases, with 19 bases lying between them. CDR1 is SGHRS, CDR2 YFSETQ, per germline. Here the CDR3 reads CASTRGAADGEQYF. The CDR3 DNA follows: TGCGCCAGCACCCGCGGGGCAGCGGACGGCGAGCAGTACTTC.

V gene TRBV15 combines with J gene TRBJ2-1; D is possibly TRBD1 (6 bases). This CDR3 is built from 16 residues. V was cut by 1 base and J by 0 bases, with 10 bases left in between. Germline V gene data show CDR1 as LNHNV and CDR2 as YYDKDF (reference sequence). CDR3 residues: CATSRARGSSYNEQFF. CDR3 nucleotide sequence: TGTGCCACCAGCAGAGCAAGGGGGAGCTCCTACAATGAGCAGTTCTTC.

The chain recombines TRBV30 with TRBJ2-1, with a tentative D call TRBD2 (6 bases). Per germline, CDR1 GTSNPN and CDR2 SVGIG (reference sequence). This CDR3 is built from 12 residues. V was clipped by 5 bases and J by 7 bases, with 12 bases between them. CDR3 sequence (DNA): TGTGCCTGGGAACGGGGGTTAAATGAGCAGTTCTTC. Its protein product is CAWERGLNEQFF.

The chain employs TRBV7-6 and TRBJ2-7, with D possibly being TRBD1 (5 bases). The V end was cut by 5 bases, the J end by 1 base, with 15 bases between. Germline assignment: CDR1 SGHVS and CDR2 FNYEAQ. CDR3 length: 15 residues. As DNA, the CDR3 is TGTGCCAGCAGCCCGACAGTATTTGTGTCCTACGAGCAGTACTTC. This gives the protein CASSPTVFVSYEQYF.

The CDR3 protein is CASSAQGDGYTF. For the CDR3, the DNA is TGCGCCAGCAGCGCACAGGGCGATGGCTACACCTTC. The V and J genes are TRBV5-1 and TRBJ1-2; TRBD1 might be the D (6 bases). CDR3 size: 12 residues. CDR1 SGHRS and CDR2 YFSETQ come from the germline V gene. Trimming pared 4 bases from V and 6 bases from J, leaving 10 bases between. The full variable domain, completed using reference TRBV5-1 and TRBJ1-2, is KAGVTQTPRYLIKTRGQQVTLSCSPISGHRSVSWYQQTPGQGLQFLFEYFSETQRNKGNFPGRFSGRQFSNSRSEMNVSTLELGDSALYLCASSAQGDGYTFGSGTRLTVV.

The V and J genes are TRBV28 and TRBJ1-1, with D maybe TRBD1 (6 bases). The germline gives CDR1 MDHEN, CDR2 SYDVKM. The CDR3 extends over 13 amino acids. V was clipped by 2 bases and J by 8 bases, with 12 bases between them. The CDR3 coding sequence is TGTGCCAGCAGTTTAATTAGTGGGACAGAAGCTTTCTTT. This gives the protein CASSLISGTEAFF.

The chain is built from TRBV19 and TRBJ1-5, with 8 nucleotides matching TRBD1. Germline assignment: CDR1 LNHDA and CDR2 SQIVND (reference sequence). The V segment lost 4 bases and the J segment 7 bases; nucleotides outside the gene matches: 9. The length of the CDR3 is 15 residues. The CDR3 nucleotides read TGTGCCAGTAGTAGAGGACAGGGCGTAGGGCAGCCCCAGCATTTT. Translating it yields CASSRGQGVGQPQHF.

J is TRBJ2-7 and V is TRBV11-1; 7 positions match TRBD2. Losses at the gene ends were 5 bases for V and 2 bases for J; bases not matched to a gene: 6. Germline CDR1 and CDR2: SGHAT and FQDESV (reference sequence). This CDR3 spans 14 amino acids. The CDR3 spells CASSLGGLTYEQYF. In DNA form, the CDR3 reads TGTGCCAGCAGCCTCGGGGGGTTAACCTACGAGCAGTACTTC.

This clone was observed once. CDR3 DNA: TGTGCCAGTAGTGCGGGGAGTCAGCCCCAGCATTTT. It translates to CASSAGSQPQHF. The genes are TRBV19 and TRBJ1-5; no clear D gene. Per germline, CDR1 LNHDA and CDR2 SQIVND (reference sequence). The CDR3 spans 12 residues. Trimming shortened V by 5 bases and J by 6 bases, and 8 bases separated the two germline ends.

V usage is TRBV7-3 and J usage is TRBJ2-5; 7 bases fit TRBD1. V was clipped by 5 bases and J by 5 bases; unmatched bases: 5. This CDR3 comprises 13 residues. Germline V lookup: CDR1 SGHTA, CDR2 FQGTGA. As DNA, the CDR3 is TGTGCCAGCAGCACGGGACAGTGGGAGACCCAGTACTTC. Its protein is CASSTGQWETQYF.

This clone has only a few counts. This rearrangement joins TRBV30 to TRBJ1-2; D gene uncertain. V was cut by 1 base and J by 5 bases, with 17 bases left in between. Germline CDR1 and CDR2: GTSNPN and SVGIG (reference sequence). The CDR3 is 15 amino acids. The CDR3 DNA sequence: TGTGCCTGGAGTGCCCGCGGCCCGGGAGCATATGGCTACACCTTC. Translated: CAWSARGPGAYGYTF.

This chain connects TRBV19 to TRBJ1-1; D possibly corresponds to TRBD1 (5 bases). This CDR3 has 15 residues. V was cut by 3 bases and J by 3 bases, with 14 bases left in between. From germline, CDR1 is LNHDA and CDR2 SQIVND (reference sequence). The DNA for the CDR3 is TGTGCCAGTAGTATTACAGGAGGGGATGACACTGAAGCTTTCTTT. As protein: CASSITGGDDTEAFF.

The rearrangement uses TRBV5-6 and TRBJ1-2; D gene uncertain. CDR3 size: 15 residues. With 0 bases removed from V and 3 bases from J, the gap between germline ends came to 12 bases. Germline V gives CDR1 SGHDT, CDR2 YYEEEE. The CDR3 region is CASSLEYSGDYGYTF. The CDR3 nucleotides read TGTGCCAGCAGCTTGGAGTACAGCGGGGACTATGGCTACACCTTC.

This sequence joins TRBV7-2 and TRBJ2-3, with TRBD2 identical over 9 bases. The length of the CDR3 is 16 residues. CDR1 is SGHTA and CDR2 is FQGNSA in the germline V gene. The V and J ends lost 5 bases and 1 base, in that order; junction bases with no gene match: 7. CDR3 nucleotide sequence: TGTGCCAGCAGCAACACTAGCGGGTCCGGCACAGATACGCAGTATTTT. Its protein is CASSNTSGSGTDTQYF.

This clone was seen only once. This chain joins TRBV11-2 and TRBJ2-7, with TRBD2 matching 15 bases. The germline V gene has CDR1 SGHAT and CDR2 FQNNGV. The CDR3 has 16 residues. V was clipped by 5 bases and J by 1 base; unmatched bases: 3. This CDR3 is CASSPGLAGGSYEQYF. CDR3 in DNA: TGTGCCAGCAGCCCCGGACTAGCGGGGGGGTCCTACGAGCAGTACTTC.

The chain joins TRBV7-9 to TRBJ1-4, with D hard to call. Trimming shortened V by 1 base and J by 8 bases, and 11 bases separated the two germline ends. CDR3 size: 14 residues. The germline CDR1 and CDR2 sequences are SEHNR and FQNEAQ (reference sequence). Here the CDR3 reads CASSLGQPGEKLFF. The CDR3 coding sequence is TGTGCCAGCAGCTTAGGACAACCAGGCGAAAAACTGTTTTTT.

CDR3 in amino acids: CASSLDRDNTGELFF. CDR3 DNA: TGTGCCAGCAGCCTGGACAGGGATAACACCGGGGAGCTGTTTTTT. The chain has TRBV4-2 and TRBJ2-2; 8 bases align to TRBD1. This CDR3 has 15 residues. The ends lost 4 bases at V and 2 bases at J; junction bases unmatched: 3. CDR1 is LGHNA, CDR2 YNFKEQ, per germline.

The chain uses TRBV21-1 and TRBJ1-6; the D call of TRBD1 is as the table states it, not checked on the DNA. TRBV21-1 corresponds to a pseudogene. The CDR3 contains 14 residues. This chain's CDR3 is CATDSWVDNSPLHF. For the CDR3, the DNA is TGTGCCACCGACAGTTGGGTCGATAATTCACCCCTCCACTTT.